A single sample gave rise to the 13 T cell receptor beta chains below, sequenced in a study of blood T cell repertoires in COVID-19. Repertoires were generated with immunoSEQ multiplex PCR, while TCRdb's copy carries only in-frame clones and drops some. The table records 95,000 to 150,000 clones, roughly 70% of them present only once. The sequenced sample consisted of peripheral blood. The receptors derive from a human donor with acute or convalescent COVID-19. The donor label of this sample is uncertain.

This chain uses TRBV28 with TRBJ1-5; D uncertain. Between the trimmed V and J ends, which lost 3 bases and 9 bases, there was a span of 9 bases. The germline CDR1 and CDR2 sequences are MDHEN and SYDVKM. The CDR3 contains 12 residues. CDR3 bases: TGTGCCAGCAGTTTCCTGCGGGGGCCCCAGCATTTT. It specifies CASSFLRGPQHF.

V usage is TRBV28 and J usage is TRBJ2-3, with 11 bases that match TRBD2. The CDR3 has 18 amino acids. V lost 4 bases and J lost 0; bases outside the gene matches: 9. Germline V gene lookup returns CDR1 MDHEN and CDR2 SYDVKM. CDR3 sequence: CASSYLAGGRSSTDTQYF. The CDR3 coding sequence is TGTGCCAGCAGTTACCTAGCGGGGGGTCGATCTAGCACAGATACGCAGTATTTT.

The gene calls are TRBV9 and TRBJ2-6, with D possibly matching TRBD1 (5 bases). CDR1 is SGDLS, CDR2 YYNGEE, per germline. CDR3 length: 17 residues. The germline V and J ends were trimmed by 4 bases and 3 bases, with 17 bases remaining between them. The CDR3 loop reads CASSRPGPAIGANVLTF. The CDR3 DNA follows: TGTGCCAGCAGCCGCCCAGGGCCCGCTATTGGGGCCAACGTCCTGACTTTC.

In DNA form, the CDR3 reads TGCGCCAGCAGCCCCCGGGACAGGGCCTACGAGCAGTACTTC. This sequence encodes CASSPRDRAYEQYF. This rearrangement joins TRBV4-1 to TRBJ2-7, with 9 bases aligning to TRBD1. Germline CDR1 MGHRA, CDR2 YSYEKL. The trim removed 4 bases at V and 2 bases at J, leaving 3 bases unmatched. CDR3 length: 14 residues.

This chain connects TRBV27 to TRBJ1-1; 7 nucleotides align to TRBD1. Looked up from germline, CDR1 is MNHEY and CDR2 is SMNVEV (reference sequence). This CDR3 spans 14 amino acids. Trimming cost V 5 bases and J 3 bases; bases outside gene matches: 6. CDR3 sequence: CASSGRQGDTEAFF. CDR3 DNA: TGTGCCAGCAGTGGTCGACAGGGCGACACTGAAGCTTTCTTT.

The rearrangement links TRBV27 to TRBJ1-1, with D possibly being TRBD1 (6 bases). There are 14 residues in the CDR3. Germline V gene data show CDR1 as MNHEY and CDR2 as SMNVEV (reference sequence). Deletions cut 5 bases from V and 4 bases from J, with 14 bases between. CDR3 DNA: TGTGCCAGCAGTATTAATCGACAGGCCACTGAAGCTTTCTTT. Translation gives CASSINRQATEAFF.

The chain joins TRBV5-1 to TRBJ1-3, with 8 nucleotides matching TRBD1. CDR1 SGHRS and CDR2 YFSETQ come from the germline V gene. Trimming cost V 1 base and J 0 bases; bases outside gene matches: 9. The CDR3 extends over 18 amino acids. The chain's CDR3 is CASSLTVTGGISGNTIYF. CDR3 coding DNA: TGCGCCAGCAGCTTGACGGTCACAGGGGGGATCTCTGGAAACACCATATATTTT.

The rearrangement uses TRBV7-8 and TRBJ2-3; D is undetermined. The length of the CDR3 is 15 residues. Trimming pared 2 bases from V and 4 bases from J, leaving 13 bases between. CDR1 and CDR2 from the germline V gene are SGHVS and FQNEAQ. The CDR3 here is CASSLRRVSPDTQYF. The CDR3 DNA reads as TGTGCCAGCAGCTTACGAAGAGTGTCGCCAGATACGCAGTATTTT.

The CDR3 nucleotides are TGTGCCAGCAGCTTAGATGGCAGGGGGAACACTGAAGCTTTCTTT. It yields the protein CASSLDGRGNTEAFF. The V and J genes are TRBV7-9 and TRBJ1-1, with D perhaps matching TRBD1 (6 bases). V dropped 1 base and J dropped 1 base, with 10 bases sitting between them. Germline V lookup: CDR1 SEHNR, CDR2 FQNEAQ (reference sequence). The CDR3 loop spans 15 amino acids.

The V gene is TRBV6-6, the J gene TRBJ1-5, with TRBD1 matching 9 bases. The J segment lost 6 bases and the V segment lost 6 bases, leaving 9 bases of the junction unmatched. Germline assignment: CDR1 MNHNY and CDR2 SVGAGI (reference sequence). The CDR3 covers 15 residues. The CDR3 DNA reads TGTGCCAGCAGCGACGACAGGGGGGACGCTCAGCCCCAGCATTTT. Protein product: CASSDDRGDAQPQHF.

This chain connects TRBV7-6 to TRBJ1-1; possible D gene TRBD1, 6 bases. V was clipped by 1 base and J by 6 bases, with 18 bases between them. This CDR3 spans 16 amino acids. Germline values: CDR1 SGHVS, CDR2 FNYEAQ. The CDR3 here is CASSLGTARTLAEAFF. In DNA form, the CDR3 reads TGTGCCAGCAGCTTAGGGACAGCAAGAACATTGGCTGAAGCTTTCTTT.

This rearrangement joins TRBV6-5 to TRBJ1-1; 10 bases are a match to TRBD1. This CDR3 spans 14 amino acids. The trim removed 6 bases at V and 4 bases at J, leaving 5 bases unmatched. Germline-derived CDR1 and CDR2 are MNHEY and SVGAGI. CDR3 DNA: TGTGCCAGCAGGGGACAGGGGACTTCCACTGAAGCTTTCTTT. Translated, it gives CASRGQGTSTEAFF.

The V and J genes are TRBV10-2 and TRBJ1-2, with D unresolved. V was cut by 6 bases and J by 3 bases, with 8 bases left in between. Germline lookup yields CDR1 WSHSY and CDR2 SAAADI. The CDR3 length is 12 residues. The CDR3 nucleotides are TGCGCCAGCAGCCGAGATGACTATGGCTACACCTTC. This gives the protein CASSRDDYGYTF.